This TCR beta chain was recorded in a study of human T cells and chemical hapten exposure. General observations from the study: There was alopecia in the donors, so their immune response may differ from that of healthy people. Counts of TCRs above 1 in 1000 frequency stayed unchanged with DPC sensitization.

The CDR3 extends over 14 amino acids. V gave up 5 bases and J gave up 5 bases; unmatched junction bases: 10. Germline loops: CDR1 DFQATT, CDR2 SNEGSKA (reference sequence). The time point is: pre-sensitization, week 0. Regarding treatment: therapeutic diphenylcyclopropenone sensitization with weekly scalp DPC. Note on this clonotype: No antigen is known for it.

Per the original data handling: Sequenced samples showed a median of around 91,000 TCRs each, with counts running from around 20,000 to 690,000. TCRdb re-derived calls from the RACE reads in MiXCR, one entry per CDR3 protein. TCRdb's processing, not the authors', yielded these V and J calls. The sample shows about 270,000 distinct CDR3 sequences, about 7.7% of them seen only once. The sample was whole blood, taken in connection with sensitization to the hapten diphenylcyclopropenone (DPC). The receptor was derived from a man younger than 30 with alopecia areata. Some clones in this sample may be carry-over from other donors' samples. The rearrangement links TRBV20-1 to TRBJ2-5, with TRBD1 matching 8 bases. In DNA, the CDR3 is TGCAGTGCTGAGAGACCTACAGGGGGTGAGACCCAGTACTTC. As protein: CSAERPTGGETQYF.